This T cell receptor beta chain was sequenced in a study of human T cells and chemical hapten exposure. As to time point: patch test 1, 2 weeks after DPC sensitization. Treatment meaning: therapeutic diphenylcyclopropenone sensitization with weekly scalp DPC. This clonotype was seen only a few times. For the library, individual cDNA molecules each received unique molecular identifiers. As originally analysed: Counting gave a median of 95,638 TCRs per sample, with values ranging from about 23,224 to 750,000. TCRdb itself ran the RACE reads through MiXCR, one entry per CDR3 protein. The V and J calls and clone size come from TCRdb's table, not from the authors' own analysis. The data hold under 85,000 distinct CDR3 sequences, with over 9% observed a single time. The source of this sequence is a woman between 50 and 59 years old with alopecia areata. Some clones in this sample may be carry-over from other donors' samples. The source material was whole blood, sampled in connection with sensitization to the hapten diphenylcyclopropenone (DPC).

The CDR3 DNA reads as TGTGCCAGCTCCGGCGGCAGGGGCCCCCAAGAGACCCAGTACTTC. It codes for CASSGGRGPQETQYF. The chain recombines TRBV18 with TRBJ2-5, with D maybe TRBD1 (6 bases). This CDR3 has 15 amino acids. Per the germline V gene, CDR1 is KGHSH and CDR2 is LQKENI. V dropped 6 bases and J dropped 1 base, with 15 bases sitting between them.